This T cell receptor (beta chain) came from a study of early T cells in non-severe SARS-CoV-2 infection. In the study overall: Sequencing input comprised bulk RNA from unsorted whole blood; chain pairing was not available.

With respect to this clonotype: Its antigen is not identified.

Individual cDNA molecules each received unique molecular identifiers attached to them. TCRdb re-derived calls from the 5' RACE reads in MiXCR, one entry per CDR3 protein. This sample has around 84,000 distinct CDR3 sequences; roughly 12% occur once, and the top ten carry roughly 3%. V was pared by 0 bases and J by 3 bases, with 22 bases between. Germline V lookup: CDR1 SGHRS, CDR2 YFSETQ. The length of the CDR3 is 18 residues. General study findings and limits: Matching with VDJdb favored anti-spike CD8 responses (missing private and CD4 specificities).

This receptor was identified in an adult who was a healthcare worker with PCR-confirmed SARS-CoV-2 infection or an uninfected control (not recorded which). The genes are TRBV5-1 and TRBJ2-7; a possible D gene is TRBD2 (6 bases). Source material: whole blood. As DNA, the CDR3 is TGCGCCAGCAGCTTGGTGGCGGGGCTAGACTATGCTGACTACGAGCAGTACTTC. It specifies CASSLVAGLDYADYEQYF. Full variable domain (missing parts from reference TRBV5-1 and TRBJ2-7): KAGVTQTPRYLIKTRGQQVTLSCSPISGHRSVSWYQQTPGQGLQFLFEYFSETQRNKGNFPGRFSGRQFSNSRSEMNVSTLELGDSALYLCASSLVAGLDYADYEQYFGPGTRLTVT.